This T cell receptor (beta chain) emerged from a study of T cell responses to AZD1222 COVID-19 vaccine. Looked up from germline, CDR1 is LGHNA and CDR2 is YNFKEQ. This CDR3 region has 17 residues. After removal of 0 bases from V and 7 bases from J, the junction contained 11 bases not matched to a gene. Assay used: immunoSEQ multiplex PCR; TCRdb lists only in-frame clones, some missing. This table has tens of thousands of clones, around three quarters appearing once. This sequence originates from an adult in good health. Sequencing was performed on peripheral blood, taken on day 0 of AZD1222 vaccination. V and J are TRBV4-2 and TRBJ2-1, with 8 bases fitting TRBD2. The CDR3 protein is CASSQDVGVAGRNEQFF. The CDR3 DNA follows: TGTGCCAGCAGCCAAGATGTCGGAGTAGCGGGGCGGAATGAGCAGTTCTTC.